The rows below give T cell receptor beta chains drawn from one sample of a study of response to subunit inactivated influenza vaccine. TCRdb used MiXCR to reprocess the RT-PCR reads, holding one entry per CDR3 protein. The repertoire consists of 600,000 to 700,000 distinct CDR3 sequences, with roughly 15% occurring once and the leading ten covering about 7.4%. Source: PBMCs from blood, taken approximately 15 days before vaccination. These receptors were obtained from a man aged 45-65 years who received an inactivated influenza vaccine. CDR3s include the opening cysteine and the closing phenylalanine or tryptophan. A D gene is named only where the DNA matches it firmly. Size tells how often a clone was seen (once, few, many) or the class of an expanded clone, and some rows leave it out.

v_gene	d_gene	j_gene	abundance	CDR3aa	CDR3nt
TRBV12-3/TRBV12-4	TRBD1	TRBJ2-1	many	CASSPPGQGIEQFF	TGTGCCAGCAGCCCTCCGGGACAGGGTATTGAGCAGTTCTTC
TRBV29-1	-	TRBJ2-7	-	CSVVKGAALTGEQYF	TGCAGCGTTGTTAAAGGAGCCGCCCTAACGGGGGAGCAGTACTTC
TRBV6-5	TRBD1	TRBJ2-1	-	CASSSTRTGTSNEQFF	TGTGCCAGCAGTTCGACTCGGACAGGGACTTCCAATGAGCAGTTCTTC
TRBV4-3	-	TRBJ2-7	-	CASSQDRWTAYEQYF	TGCGCCAGCAGCCAAGATCGGTGGACAGCCTACGAGCAGTACTTC
TRBV29-1	-	TRBJ2-1	medium-sized	CSVGKTGISYNEQFF	TGCAGCGTTGGAAAGACGGGTATCTCCTACAATGAGCAGTTCTTC
TRBV5-1	-	TRBJ2-3	-	CASSKEIRSGSTDTQYF	TGCGCCAGCAGCAAGGAGATTAGATCAGGCTCCACAGATACGCAGTATTTT
TRBV4-3	-	TRBJ2-5	few	CASSQEGGLQKTQYF	TGCGCCAGCAGCCAAGAGGGGGGGCTTCAAAAGACCCAGTACTTC
TRBV20-1	-	TRBJ1-5	many	CSAIWGSGQPQHF	TGCAGTGCTATTTGGGGCTCGGGGCAGCCCCAGCATTTT
TRBV28	-	TRBJ2-1	-	CASSLFRGNEQFF	TGTGCCAGCAGTTTATTTCGAGGCAATGAGCAGTTCTTC
TRBV7-9	-	TRBJ1-5	few	CASSLGRGDYQPQHF	TGTGCCAGCAGCTTGGGCAGGGGAGATTATCAGCCCCAGCATTTT
TRBV20-1	TRBD2	TRBJ2-2	few	CSARGSGGTGELFF	TGCAGTGCTAGAGGGAGCGGGGGGACCGGGGAGCTGTTTTTT
TRBV20-1	-	TRBJ1-4	-	CSVGVPNEKLFF	TGCAGTGTGGGAGTACCTAATGAAAAACTGTTTTTT
TRBV20-1	TRBD1	TRBJ1-3	-	CSARATGQASGNTIYF	TGCAGTGCTAGAGCCACTGGACAGGCCTCTGGAAACACCATATATTTT
TRBV7-6	-	TRBJ2-7	few	CASSPRTGFHYEQYF	TGTGCCAGCAGCCCGCGAACAGGGTTTCACTACGAGCAGTACTTC
TRBV29-1	-	TRBJ2-3	many	CSVLRLAEDTQYF	TGCAGCGTTCTACGGCTAGCTGAGGATACGCAGTATTTT
TRBV12-3/TRBV12-4	-	TRBJ2-6	-	CASRPGTSGANVLTF	TGTGCCAGCAGGCCCGGGACCTCTGGGGCCAACGTCCTGACTTTC
TRBV30	-	TRBJ1-1	-	CAWSWSAEAFF	TGTGCCTGGAGTTGGTCTGCTGAAGCTTTCTTT
TRBV11-2	-	TRBJ2-7	few	CASSPWGAYEQYF	TGTGCCAGCAGCCCCTGGGGCGCCTACGAGCAGTACTTC
TRBV12-3/TRBV12-4	-	TRBJ2-7	many	CASSPRMNEQYF	TGTGCCAGCAGTCCGCGGATGAATGAGCAGTACTTC
TRBV24-1	-	TRBJ2-5	-	CATSDWTIEKETQYF	TGTGCCACCAGTGATTGGACCATAGAGAAAGAGACCCAGTACTTC
TRBV20-1	TRBD2	TRBJ2-2	few	CSARAGGPSGELFF	TGCAGTGCTAGAGCGGGAGGGCCTTCCGGGGAGCTGTTTTTT
TRBV27	TRBD1	TRBJ2-7	few	CASSLSGQGPYEQYF	TGTGCCAGCAGTTTATCAGGACAGGGGCCCTACGAGCAGTACTTC
TRBV19	-	TRBJ1-1	-	CASSLRPTQNTEAFF	TGTGCCAGTAGTCTTCGCCCCACTCAGAACACTGAAGCTTTCTTT
TRBV9	-	TRBJ2-7	-	CASSVGAGRTYEQYF	TGTGCCAGCAGCGTTGGAGCAGGGCGGACTTACGAGCAGTACTTC
TRBV14	-	TRBJ2-1	-	CASSLFGAEQFF	TGTGCCAGCAGCCTTTTCGGCGCTGAGCAGTTCTTC
TRBV28	-	TRBJ2-7	few	CASSLLILRGTETGTDEQYF	TGTGCCAGCAGTTTACTAATCCTTCGAGGTACGGAGACAGGGACTGACGAGCAGTACTTC
TRBV3-1	-	TRBJ2-1	many	CASSFRDPHNEQFF	TGTGCCAGCAGCTTCCGGGACCCACACAATGAGCAGTTCTTC
TRBV12-3/TRBV12-4	-	TRBJ1-2	many	CASSLEGSYGYTF	TGTGCCAGCAGTTTAGAGGGAAGCTATGGCTACACCTTC
TRBV4-2	-	TRBJ2-2	-	CASSQSTDTTGELFF	TGTGCCAGCAGCCAATCAACAGATACAACCGGGGAGCTGTTTTTT
TRBV5-1	TRBD1	TRBJ2-3	-	CASSLLIGQGATDTQYF	TGCGCCAGCAGCTTGCTCATTGGACAGGGGGCAACAGATACGCAGTATTTT
TRBV5-6	-	TRBJ2-7	few	CASSSFVVWGAKSSYEQYF	TGTGCCAGCAGTTCGTTTGTGGTTTGGGGGGCCAAGAGCTCCTACGAGCAGTACTTC
TRBV15	-	TRBJ2-1	few	CATSRAQGLYNEQFF	TGTGCCACCAGCAGAGCACAGGGTCTCTACAATGAGCAGTTCTTC
TRBV27	-	TRBJ1-2	few	CASSLRAGAVNYGYTF	TGTGCCAGCAGTCTAAGAGCAGGGGCTGTTAACTATGGCTACACCTTC
TRBV10-3	-	TRBJ1-2	-	CAIRRPGLGYGYTF	TGTGCCATCAGAAGACCTGGGCTAGGCTATGGCTACACCTTC
TRBV2	TRBD2	TRBJ2-7	-	CASSLLPSGDYEQYF	TGTGCCAGCAGTTTGCTTCCTAGCGGGGACTACGAGCAGTACTTC
TRBV11-2	-	TRBJ2-7	few	CASRRVTSYEQYF	TGTGCCAGCAGGCGAGTAACGTCCTACGAGCAGTACTTC
TRBV6-2/TRBV6-3	TRBD1	TRBJ1-5	-	CASRTGTGDQPQHF	TGTGCCAGCAGAACCGGGACAGGGGACCAGCCCCAGCATTTT
TRBV2	-	TRBJ1-4	many	CASSDTGSGGEKLFF	TGTGCCAGCAGTGATACGGGCTCCGGGGGCGAAAAACTGTTTTTT
TRBV5-4	-	TRBJ2-7	-	CASSPGGGAEYEQYF	TGTGCCAGCAGCCCAGGGGGGGGCGCAGAATACGAGCAGTACTTC
TRBV19	-	TRBJ2-7	few	CASRGIQGYEQYF	TGTGCCAGTAGGGGAATACAGGGCTACGAGCAGTACTTC
TRBV29-1	-	TRBJ2-1	-	CSVATGGYSYNEQFF	TGCAGCGTTGCCACCGGGGGTTATTCCTACAATGAGCAGTTCTTC
TRBV20-1	TRBD2	TRBJ2-3	-	CSASTSGIADTQYF	TGCAGTGCTAGTACTAGCGGGATAGCAGATACGCAGTATTTT
TRBV20-1	-	TRBJ1-2	-	CSAKDYGYTF	TGCAGTGCTAAAGACTATGGCTACACCTTC
TRBV7-2	TRBD1	TRBJ1-1	-	CASSPTGAGKNTEAFF	TGTGCCAGCAGCCCAACAGGGGCGGGAAAGAACACTGAAGCTTTCTTT
TRBV13	TRBD2	TRBJ2-7	-	CASSIGTSPREQYF	TGTGCCAGCAGCATCGGGACTAGCCCTCGAGAGCAGTACTTC
TRBV4-2	-	TRBJ2-5	-	CASSQGQAGETQYF	TGTGCCAGCAGCCAAGGGCAGGCCGGGGAGACCCAGTACTTC
TRBV12-3/TRBV12-4	TRBD1	TRBJ2-7	-	CASSPTDRAFYEQYF	TGTGCCAGCAGCCCCACGGACAGGGCGTTCTACGAGCAGTACTTC
TRBV28	TRBD1	TRBJ1-1	-	CASSSGTGKAFF	TGTGCCAGCAGTTCCGGGACAGGGAAAGCTTTCTTT
TRBV28	-	TRBJ2-7	-	CASSLIGNSYEQYF	TGTGCCAGCAGTTTAATCGGGAACTCCTACGAGCAGTACTTC
TRBV7-2	TRBD2	TRBJ2-3	-	CASSASSGRASDTQYF	TGTGCCAGCAGCGCAAGTAGCGGGAGGGCATCAGATACGCAGTATTTT
TRBV30	-	TRBJ1-1	few	CASSRAEAFF	TGTGCGTCGAGTAGGGCTGAAGCTTTCTTT
TRBV5-4	TRBD2	TRBJ2-7	-	CASSPSVTGGHYEQYF	TGTGCCAGCAGCCCCTCGGTGACGGGAGGACACTACGAGCAGTACTTC
TRBV20-1	TRBD1	TRBJ2-7	-	CSARANRGVYEQYF	TGCAGTGCTAGAGCGAACAGGGGAGTCTACGAGCAGTACTTC
TRBV2	-	TRBJ2-1	many	CASSVAGPYNEQFF	TGTGCCAGCAGTGTGGCGGGCCCCTACAATGAGCAGTTCTTC
TRBV7-8	TRBD2	TRBJ2-1	-	CASSPSGRASFYNEQFF	TGTGCCAGCAGCCCTAGCGGGAGGGCCTCTTTTTACAATGAGCAGTTCTTC
TRBV14	-	TRBJ2-5	many	CASSQPSATESYQETQYF	TGTGCCAGCAGCCAACCCTCGGCGACAGAGAGTTACCAAGAGACCCAGTACTTC
TRBV25-1	-	TRBJ2-7	few	CASSEEVGTYEQYF	TGTGCCAGCAGTGAAGAGGTGGGAACCTACGAGCAGTACTTC
TRBV27	-	TRBJ2-1	few	CASSLSRLGTYNEQFF	TGTGCCAGCAGTTTATCCAGGCTGGGGACCTACAATGAGCAGTTCTTC
TRBV27	-	TRBJ1-1	many	CASSVLQGSPEAFF	TGTGCCAGCAGTGTACTACAGGGTAGCCCTGAAGCTTTCTTT